This is a list of T cell receptor delta chains from one sample in a study of Vδ1+ human thymocytes. TCRdb reapplied CATT to the multiplex PCR reads. The sample yields about 75,000 delta-chain clones, about 30% seen once. The sequencing input was Vdelta1+ gamma-delta thymocytes from the thymus. These TCRs come from a boy younger than two who had congenital heart surgery. Each CDR3 is given with its conserved first and last residue. D genes are given only for firm matches. A row's size may be missing; if present it is once, few, many or a size class.

TRDD3	TRDJ1	NA	TRDV1	CALGEAFLRLGDTKGYTDKLIF
TRDD3	TRDJ1	few	TRDV1	CALGEPQFLRTGGYRLIF
NA	TRDJ1	NA	TRDV1	CALGLNEFQGDLLTDKLIF
NA	TRDJ1	NA	TRDV1	CALGEPITFQLKVIF
NA	TRDJ1	NA	TRDV1	CALGEAFDSFGVNTDKLIF
TRDD3	TRDJ1	NA	TRDV1	CALGELVSLFKWGISGKLIF
TRDD3	TRDJ1	few	TRDV1	CALGEPIWVSDWGIRLITDKLIF
NA	TRDJ1	few	TRDV1	CALGEVQQLNGGTDKLIF
TRDD2	TRDJ1	few	TRDV1	CALGGPAFLRKMLPAGLDKLIF
NA	TRDJ1	few	TRDV1	CALGELSHPFGETYTDKLIF
TRDD3	TRDJ1	NA	TRDV1	CALGELPSVLGMENTDKLIF
NA	TRDJ1	NA	TRDV1	CALGDPPEKLIF
TRDD3	TRDJ1	few	TRDV2	CACVGKNWGIQCGDKLIF
TRDD3	TRDJ1	NA	TRDV1	CALGFGPPNDTGGYADKLIF
NA	TRDJ1	NA	TRDV1	CALGILPLGDVFGADKLIF
TRDD3	TRDJ1	NA	TRDV1	CALGEHIILAGGSYTDKLIF
TRDD3	TRDJ1	few	TRDV1	CALGNPTVLGTTDKLIF
TRDD3	TRDJ1	NA	TRDV1	CALGGDVGVWGPHTDKLIF
NA	TRDJ1	NA	TRDV1	CALGKDSPGDDKLIF
NA	TRDJ1	once	TRDV1	CALGEVSGGYTDKLIF
TRDD3	TRDJ1	many	TRDV2	CACPDNWGPYTDKLIF
TRDD3	TRDJ1	few	TRDV1	CALGGPFPTPYWGNRYTDKLIF
NA	TRDJ1	few	TRDV1	CALGARLLRGDKLIF
TRDD3	TRDJ1	once	TRDV1	CALGDSAFFPLLGDGDKLIF
NA	TRDJ1	NA	TRDV1	CALGEGLPRRTGGYDKLIF
NA	TRDJ1	NA	TRDV1	CALGGSGEADKLIF